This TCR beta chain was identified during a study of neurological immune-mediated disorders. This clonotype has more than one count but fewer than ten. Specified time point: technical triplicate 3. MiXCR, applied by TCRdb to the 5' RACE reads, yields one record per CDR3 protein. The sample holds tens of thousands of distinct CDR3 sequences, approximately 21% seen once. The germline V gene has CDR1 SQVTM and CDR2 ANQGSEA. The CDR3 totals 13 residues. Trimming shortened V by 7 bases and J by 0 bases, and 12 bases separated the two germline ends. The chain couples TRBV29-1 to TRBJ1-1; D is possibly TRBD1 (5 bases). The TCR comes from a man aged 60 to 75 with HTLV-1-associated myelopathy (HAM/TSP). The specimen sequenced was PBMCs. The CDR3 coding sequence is TGCAGCGCCGGCAAGGGGTTGAACACTGAAGCTTTCTTT. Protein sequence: CSAGKGLNTEAFF.